These T cell receptor beta chains were read from a single sample in a study of cytomegalovirus exposure and HLA in healthy donors. Sequencing was performed with immunoSEQ multiplex PCR; in TCRdb, only in-frame clones are kept and a portion is missing. The table records over 150,000 clones, roughly 70% of them present only once. Sequencing input: PBMCs. These receptors were taken from a woman aged 45-59 years in good health and CMV-seropositive. CDR3s include the opening cysteine and the closing phenylalanine or tryptophan. The size of a clone is reported for some rows only, either as once, few or many, or as a class for expanded clones.

CDR3aa | abundance | len | v_gene
CASRKEGGDSPLHF | . | 14 | TRBV2
CASSYSWATYNSPLHF | . | 16 | TRBV6-5
CASSLASGRRWGYTF | . | 15 | TRBV7-2
CASSLIGGPYYGYTF | few | 15 | TRBV11-2
CASRQTGEKGTDTQYF | . | 16 | TRBV19
CASSPNQGFDSPLHF | . | 15 | TRBV18
CASSPTTGVNTEAFF | . | 15 | TRBV27
CASSLRGGNTEAFF | . | 14 | TRBV5-4
CASSLRGSNSPLHF | . | 14 | TRBV5-1
CASSDLQGLYEQYF | . | 14 | TRBV6-5
CASSQISRQETQYF | . | 14 | TRBV7-2